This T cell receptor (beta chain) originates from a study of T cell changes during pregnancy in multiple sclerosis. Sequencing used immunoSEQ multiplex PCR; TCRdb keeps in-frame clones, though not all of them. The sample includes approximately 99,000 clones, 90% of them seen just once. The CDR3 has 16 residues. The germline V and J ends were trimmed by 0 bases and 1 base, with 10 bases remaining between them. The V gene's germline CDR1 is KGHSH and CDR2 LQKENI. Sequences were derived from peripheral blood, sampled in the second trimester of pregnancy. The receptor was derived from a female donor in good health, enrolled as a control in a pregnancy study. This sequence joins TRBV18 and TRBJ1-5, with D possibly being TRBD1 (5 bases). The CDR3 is CASSPPGRGSNQPQHF. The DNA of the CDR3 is TGTGCCAGCTCACCACCGGGAAGGGGAAGCAATCAGCCCCAGCATTTT.